This paragraph covers one TCR beta chain sequence. Antigen unknown. PCR involved 60 Vbeta and 13 Jbeta primers. Some clones are missing from TCRdb's copy, which holds only in-frame ones; the method was immunoSEQ multiplex PCR. This sample's table has approximately 79,000 clones. This sample is part of a study of cytomegalovirus exposure and HLA in healthy donors. Looked up from germline, CDR1 is SGHDT and CDR2 is YYEEEE. Trimming took off 7 bases at V and 5 bases at J, with 21 bases between the two ends. The CDR3 consists of 15 residues. Points from the study as a whole: In an earlier analysis, in some 540 donors, most V segments appeared productive either ~90% or ~30% of the time.

Sequenced input: PBMCs. The rearrangement uses TRBV5-6 and TRBJ1-1; D remains ambiguous. This clonotype was obtained from a boy younger than 18 in good health and CMV-seronegative. The CDR3 sequence: CASPGFTPGETEAFF. For the CDR3, the DNA is TGTGCCAGCCCGGGGTTTACACCTGGAGAAACTGAAGCTTTCTTT.